This T cell receptor beta chain comes out of a study of human T cells and chemical hapten exposure. The table lists this clonotype with many counts. As yet, its antigen is unknown. Study conclusions and caveats: Large CDR3 similarity clusters arose significantly more often from expanded TCRs than from controls.

The sample's time point: pre-sensitization, week 0. The treatment: therapeutic diphenylcyclopropenone sensitization with weekly scalp DPC. Extraction of total RNA was performed on unfractionated whole blood. The CDR3 sequence is 13 residues long. Germline assignment: CDR1 SGHTA and CDR2 FQGNSA. Trimming left V 7 bases short and J 4 bases short, with 13 bases between. Library preparation tagged each individual cDNA molecule with a unique molecular identifier. TCRdb ran MiXCR on the RACE reads and lists one entry per CDR3 protein. The sample has roughly 380,000 distinct CDR3 sequences; less than 6.5% are singletons.

The sequences come from whole blood, collected in connection with sensitization to the hapten diphenylcyclopropenone (DPC). This clonotype was sampled from a woman between 45 and 60 years old with alopecia areata. Some clones in this sample may be carry-over from other donors' samples. The chain combines TRBV7-2 with TRBJ1-2, with D possibly being TRBD1 (6 bases). The CDR3 region is CASTRSGVYGYTF. CDR3 coding DNA: TGTGCCAGCACCCGGTCAGGGGTCTATGGCTACACCTTC. The whole variable domain, remainder taken from reference TRBV7-2 and TRBJ1-2, is GAGVSQSPSNKVTEKGKDVELRCDPISGHTALYWYRQSLGQGLEFLIYFQGNSAPDKSGLPSDRFSAERTGGSVSTLTIQRTQQEDSAVYLCASTRSGVYGYTFGSGTRLTVV.